Each of the 31 T cell receptor beta chains below was sequenced from the same sample in a study of T cells in Graves' hyperthyroidism and ophthalmopathy. TCR beta CDR3 region amplification was performed from RNA transcripts. HTBI primers were employed in a first-round RT-PCR of the TCR CDR3. A single record per CDR3 protein comes from TCRdb applying MiXCR to the multiplex PCR reads. The sample lists hundreds of thousands of distinct CDR3 sequences, 15% occurring once. What was sequenced was blood. The receptor source for this set is a woman younger than 45 with Graves' hyperthyroidism.

This clonotype was recorded a few times. This sequence joins TRBV7-9 and TRBJ2-5; 7 bases agree with TRBD2. The V gene end was trimmed by 2 bases and the J gene end by 3 bases; junction bases not matched to a gene: 6. The CDR3 sequence is 15 residues long. Germline V gene sequence: CDR1 SEHNR, CDR2 FQNEAQ (reference sequence). CDR3 DNA: TGTGCCAGCAGCTTACTAATGACTAGCAAAGAGACCCAGTACTTC. This encodes CASSLLMTSKETQYF.

The chain combines TRBV27 with TRBJ2-3; D unresolved. The V gene lost 6 bases and the J gene lost 5 bases, with 18 bases spanning the gap. The CDR3 length is 15 residues. CDR1 is MNHEY and CDR2 is SMNVEV in the germline V gene (reference sequence). CDR3 nucleotides: TGTGCCAGCAGCCTATCCGGCCCGAATAGAGATACGCAGTATTTT. Protein: CASSLSGPNRDTQYF.

CDR3 DNA sequence: TGCAGTGCTAAATCTATGGGACAGGGGAACACTGAAGCTTTCTTT. It is translated as CSAKSMGQGNTEAFF. V and J are TRBV20-1 and TRBJ1-1; 9 bases align to TRBD1. J gave up 1 base and V 4 bases, and 7 bases lay outside the gene matches. CDR1 DFQATT and CDR2 SNEGSKA come from the germline V gene (reference sequence). The CDR3 runs to 15 residues.

This clonotype was recorded at least ten times. The chain uses TRBV5-4 and TRBJ2-7; 7 bases are shared with TRBD1. Germline assignment: CDR1 SGHNT and CDR2 YYREEE (reference sequence). The CDR3 spans 13 residues. The V segment lost 4 bases and the J segment 2 bases; nucleotides outside the gene matches: 3. The CDR3 region has the DNA TGTGCCAGCAGCGGTACAGGGGCCTACGAGCAGTACTTC. As protein: CASSGTGAYEQYF.

This chain uses TRBV19 with TRBJ2-7, with a weak D call TRBD1 (6 bases). The germline CDR1 and CDR2 sequences are LNHDA and SQIVND (reference sequence). Trimming took 6 bases from V and 1 from J, leaving 16 bases between them. The CDR3 totals 15 residues. CDR3 protein: CASSEGVASSYEQYF. The CDR3 DNA sequence: TGTGCCAGTAGCGAGGGGGTAGCTTCGTCCTACGAGCAGTACTTC.

The table lists this clonotype with a few counts. The CDR3 region has the DNA TGCGCCAGCAGCCTTGGGCAGCCCCAAGAGACCCAGTACTTC. It is translated as CASSLGQPQETQYF. The chain is built from TRBV5-1 and TRBJ2-5; D is uncertain. The CDR3 is 14 amino acids. V lost 4 bases and J lost 1, with 11 bases in between. Germline V gene data show CDR1 as SGHRS and CDR2 as YFSETQ.

In its sample, this clonotype was seen many times. The chain carries TRBV7-2 and TRBJ2-7; 8 nucleotides match TRBD1. This CDR3 has 15 residues. The V and J ends lost 5 bases and 3 bases, in that order; junction bases with no gene match: 9. Germline lookup yields CDR1 SGHTA and CDR2 FQGNSA. In DNA form, the CDR3 reads TGTGCCAGCAGCCGTGGACAGGGTGGTCACTACGAGCAGTACTTC. It translates to CASSRGQGGHYEQYF. Drawing the rest from reference TRBV7-2 and TRBJ2-7, the complete variable domain is GAGVSQSPSNKVTEKGKDVELRCDPISGHTALYWYRQSLGQGLEFLIYFQGNSAPDKSGLPSDRFSAERTGGSVSTLTIQRTQQEDSAVYLCASSRGQGGHYEQYFGPGTRLTVT.

The gene calls are TRBV7-2 and TRBJ1-3, with a possible D match to TRBD1 (6 bases). V lost 5 bases, J lost 3 bases, and 14 bases lay in between. This CDR3 is 15 amino acids long. Germline-derived CDR1 and CDR2 are SGHTA and FQGNSA. CDR3 nucleotides: TGTGCCAGCAGCCTCTTTGGGGGCAGTGGAAACACCATATATTTT. Translated: CASSLFGGSGNTIYF.

This rearrangement joins TRBV20-1 to TRBJ2-1; D ambiguous. The length of the CDR3 is 12 residues. From germline, CDR1 is DFQATT and CDR2 SNEGSKA (reference sequence). Trimming took off 0 bases at V and 9 bases at J, with 9 bases between the two ends. CDR3 bases: TGCAGTGCTAGAGAGATAGTCGTTGAGCAGTTCTTC. Its protein product is CSAREIVVEQFF.

The J gene is TRBJ1-4, the V gene TRBV5-1, with 7 bases identical to TRBD1. CDR3 size: 12 residues. V was pared by 4 bases and J by 14 bases, with 8 bases of the junction left unmatched. Per the germline V gene, CDR1 is SGHRS and CDR2 is YFSETQ. CDR3 protein: CASSPGTEVLFF. The DNA of the CDR3 is TGCGCCAGCAGCCCCGGGACAGAAGTTCTGTTTTTT.

This clonotype has a handful of counts. The rearrangement links TRBV20-1 to TRBJ2-5; 7 nucleotides align to TRBD2. CDR1 and CDR2 (germline): DFQATT, SNEGSKA (reference sequence). CDR3 size: 16 residues. After removal of 0 bases from V and 2 bases from J, the junction contained 9 bases not matched to a gene. The CDR3 region has the DNA TGCAGTGCTAGAGATTTGCGGGCTAGCGGACAAGAGACCCAGTACTTC. Residues: CSARDLRASGQETQYF.

The rearrangement uses TRBV13 and TRBJ1-1; 7 bases are shared with TRBD1. This CDR3 has 13 amino acids. V lost 5 bases, J lost 12 bases, and 12 bases stayed unmatched. Germline V gene lookup returns CDR1 PRHDT and CDR2 FYEKMQ (reference sequence). CDR3 bases: TGTGCCAGCAGCCCCAGGGACAGAGGGGGGCCTTTCTTT. It specifies CASSPRDRGGPFF.

This clonotype showed up just a few times. The V and J genes are TRBV4-1 and TRBJ1-4, with 8 bases lining up with TRBD1. With 3 bases clipped from V and 3 bases from J, the junction kept 3 bases outside the gene matches. The CDR3 loop spans 15 amino acids. Germline CDR1 is MGHRA and CDR2 is YSYEKL. CDR3 nucleotide sequence: TGCGCCAGCAGCCATCAACAGGGGGCTAATGAAAAACTGTTTTTT. This sequence encodes CASSHQQGANEKLFF.

This clonotype was seen ten or more times. This chain connects TRBV18 to TRBJ2-7; D is undetermined. Trimming cost V 3 bases and J 2 bases, with 11 bases left between them. Germline CDR1 is KGHSH and CDR2 is LQKENI. The CDR3 runs 14 residues. The CDR3 DNA is TGTGCCAGCTCACCGATCGCCAGTACCTACGAGCAGTACTTC. It yields the protein CASSPIASTYEQYF.

This clonotype was observed many times. The V and J genes are TRBV5-1 and TRBJ2-7; 7 bases line up with TRBD2. The CDR3 consists of 14 residues. V was clipped by 0 bases and J by 5 bases; unmatched bases: 5. Germline loops: CDR1 SGHRS, CDR2 YFSETQ. The CDR3 protein is CASSLVPGGDEQYF. The CDR3 DNA sequence: TGCGCCAGCAGCTTGGTTCCGGGAGGCGACGAGCAGTACTTC.

By its share, this clonotype is medium-sized. V and J are TRBV25-1 and TRBJ2-5; D is possibly TRBD1 (6 bases). Germline CDR1 reads MGHDK; CDR2 reads SYGVNS. The germline V and J ends were trimmed by 2 bases and 2 bases, with 15 bases remaining between them. The CDR3 extends over 16 amino acids. In DNA form, the CDR3 reads TGTGCCAGCAGTGAACCGAGGACAGCGATTCAAGAGACCCAGTACTTC. It yields the protein CASSEPRTAIQETQYF.

This clonotype showed up many times. The chain is built from TRBV30 and TRBJ2-1; the D call may be TRBD1 or TRBD2 (5 bases each). The CDR3 consists of 14 residues. Germline CDR1 and CDR2: GTSNPN and SVGIG (reference sequence). V lost 1 base to trimming and J lost 8 bases, with 15 bases between them. In DNA, the CDR3 is TGTGCCTGGAGTGACTACCGGGGCAGCTATGAGCAGTTCTTC. This translates into CAWSDYRGSYEQFF.

In this sample, this clonotype turned up many times. The CDR3 loop reads CASIGAGSRGSIYEQYF. The CDR3 nucleotides are TGTGCCAGCATAGGCGCGGGTAGCCGCGGGAGCATCTACGAGCAGTACTTC. The chain has TRBV28 and TRBJ2-7, with 7 bases lining up with TRBD2. Germline assignment: CDR1 MDHEN and CDR2 SYDVKM. The CDR3 loop spans 17 amino acids. Trimming took 7 bases from V and 3 from J; bases not matched to a gene: 18.

Points on this clonotype: One junction end does not reproduce the germline sequence, and a read error may be involved. CDR3 sequence: CASSLSNQPRHF. CDR3 in DNA: TGTGCCAGCAGCTTAAGCAATCAGCCCCGGCATTTT. This rearrangement joins TRBV7-9 to TRBJ1-5; D not resolved. Germline CDR1 is SEHNR and CDR2 is FQNEAQ (reference sequence). This CDR3 comprises 12 residues.

This clonotype appeared many times. The chain combines TRBV20-1 with TRBJ2-7; D is undetermined. The V gene's germline CDR1 is DFQATT and CDR2 SNEGSKA (reference sequence). The V gene lost 2 bases and the J gene lost 6 bases, with 8 bases spanning the gap. This CDR3 has 11 residues. CDR3 in DNA: TGCAGTGCTAGATTTGGGCCCGAGCAGTACTTC. This encodes CSARFGPEQYF.

V and J are TRBV7-9 and TRBJ1-2, with 9 bases lining up with TRBD1. J lost 10 bases, V lost 1 base, and 4 bases had no gene match. This CDR3 has 13 residues. Looked up from germline, CDR1 is SEHNR and CDR2 is FQNEAQ (reference sequence). CDR3 sequence (DNA): TGTGCCAGCAGCTTAGGGACAGGGGTTGACTACACCTTC. Amino acid sequence: CASSLGTGVDYTF.

This clonotype was detected ten times or more. The chain joins TRBV3-1 to TRBJ2-3; D is uncertain. Trimming took off 6 bases at V and 2 bases at J, with 3 bases between the two ends. This CDR3 contains 11 residues. CDR1 is LGHDT and CDR2 is YNNKEL in the germline V gene (reference sequence). This CDR3 reads CASRHTDTQYF. Here the CDR3 DNA reads TGTGCCAGCAGACACACAGATACGCAGTATTTT.

V is TRBV2 and J is TRBJ2-7, with D tentatively TRBD1 (6 bases). V lost 3 bases and J lost 6, with 15 bases in between. CDR1 is SNHLY and CDR2 is FYNNEI in the germline V gene. The CDR3 length is 14 residues. In nucleotides, the CDR3 is TGTGCCAGCAGTGATAGAACAGGGTTTAGCGAGCAGTACTTC. Protein: CASSDRTGFSEQYF. Based on the CDR3 plus reference TRBV2 and TRBJ2-7, the full variable domain is EPEVTQTPSHQVTQMGQEVILRCVPISNHLYFYWYRQILGQKVEFLVSFYNNEISEKSEIFDDQFSVERPDGSNFTLKIRSTKLEDSAMYFCASSDRTGFSEQYFGPGTRLTVT.

This clonotype came up a few times. V and J are TRBV19 and TRBJ2-2; tentative D call: TRBD1 (8 bases). V lost 7 bases to trimming and J lost 5 bases, with 14 bases between them. Germline V gene data show CDR1 as LNHDA and CDR2 as SQIVND (reference sequence). CDR3 length equals 14 residues. The CDR3 reads CASTTGGGTGELFF. The CDR3 DNA reads as TGTGCCAGTACTACAGGGGGAGGGACCGGGGAGCTGTTTTTT.

This clonotype was seen a few times. The V gene is TRBV7-2, the J gene TRBJ1-5; D remains unclear. The CDR3 contains 12 residues. Trimming took 8 bases from V and 3 from J, leaving 8 bases between them. Germline assignment: CDR1 SGHTA and CDR2 FQGNSA. CDR3 protein: CASGFFNQPQHF. Here the CDR3 DNA reads TGTGCCAGCGGGTTCTTCAATCAGCCCCAGCATTTT.

Regarding this clonotype: A much larger clone lies one base from this, so it may be a read error. The rearrangement uses TRBV11-2 and TRBJ2-1, with a weak D call TRBD2 (6 bases). Germline V gene lookup returns CDR1 SGHAT and CDR2 FQNNGV. This CDR3 contains 13 residues. Deletions cut 6 bases from V and 7 bases from J, with 13 bases between. The CDR3 DNA is TGTGCCAGCAGATCGACTAGTGGGAATGAGCAGTTCTTC. Translation gives CASRSTSGNEQFF.

Ten or more counts support this clonotype. The chain couples TRBV30 to TRBJ1-1; D is unresolved. V lost 4 bases, J lost 0 bases, and 9 bases lay in between. The CDR3 extends over 13 amino acids. Per germline, CDR1 GTSNPN and CDR2 SVGIG (reference sequence). DNA of the CDR3: TGTGCCTGGATGGGAGGGATGAACACTGAAGCTTTCTTT. The encoded protein is CAWMGGMNTEAFF.

This clonotype came up many times. This sequence joins TRBV7-2 and TRBJ2-1; a possible D gene is TRBD2 (5 bases). Per germline, CDR1 SGHTA and CDR2 FQGNSA. CDR3 size: 12 residues. The V end was cut by 8 bases, the J end by 10 bases, with 15 bases between. The CDR3 sequence is CASGSPGGEQFF. The CDR3 nucleotides are TGTGCCAGCGGCTCCCCCGGAGGAGAGCAGTTCTTC.

This clonotype was detected a few times. This chain joins TRBV5-1 and TRBJ2-7, with TRBD1 as a possible D gene (6 bases). Germline CDR1 SGHRS, CDR2 YFSETQ. V gave up 1 base and J gave up 0 bases, with 11 bases separating them. The CDR3 totals 15 residues. CDR3 DNA sequence: TGCGCCAGCAGCTTGATAACAGGGAGCTCCTACGAGCAGTACTTC. This codes for CASSLITGSSYEQYF.

The chain has TRBV28 and TRBJ1-1; D is uncertain. Germline CDR1 is MDHEN and CDR2 is SYDVKM. Trimming took off 10 bases at V and 0 bases at J, with 12 bases between the two ends. The CDR3 is 13 amino acids. Written as DNA, the CDR3 is TGTGCCACCGACTTAGGACTGAACACTGAAGCTTTCTTT. Translating gives CATDLGLNTEAFF. Based on the CDR3 plus reference TRBV28 and TRBJ1-1, the full variable domain is DVKVTQSSRYLVKRTGEKVFLECVQDMDHENMFWYRQDPGLGLRLIYFSYDVKMKEKGDIPEGYSVSREKKERFSLILESASTNQTSMYLCATDLGLNTEAFFGQGTRLTVV.

This clonotype has a handful of counts. A read error may produce the germline difference seen at one junction end. The chain employs TRBV7-7 and TRBJ2-5; 9 bases map to TRBD2. The germline gives CDR1 SSHAT, CDR2 FNYEAQ (reference sequence). The CDR3 length is 15 residues. The CDR3 region is CASSRRAGGPETQYF. In DNA form, the CDR3 reads TGTGCTAGCAGCCGGCGGGCGGGAGGGCCGGAGACCCAGTACTTC. The variable domain in full, with the rest retrieved from reference TRBV7-7 and TRBJ2-5, is GAGVSQSPRYKVTKRGQDVTLRCDPISSHATLYWYQQALGQGPEFLTYFNYEAQPDKSGLPSDRFSAERPEGSISTLTIQRTEQRDSAMYRCASSRRAGGPETQYFGPGTRLLVL.